One TCR beta chain is described in this entry. The data derive from a study of technical replicates of blood from a few donors. Assay: immunoSEQ multiplex PCR; the TCRdb copy retains only in-frame clones and omits some. The table includes 80,000 or so clones, approximately 94% detected once. This TCR was recovered from a human donor in good health. Source material: T cells isolated from PBMCs.

The CDR3 protein is CSVRGSTDTQYF. Written as DNA, the CDR3 is TGCAGCGTCAGGGGTAGCACAGATACGCAGTATTTT. V and J are TRBV29-1 and TRBJ2-3, with a tentative D call TRBD1 (6 bases). The CDR3 extends over 12 amino acids. Germline lookup yields CDR1 SQVTM and CDR2 ANQGSEA. Deletions cut 6 bases from V and 0 bases from J, with 7 bases between.